This T cell receptor beta chain was documented in a study of T cells after yellow fever vaccination. Trimming removed 0 bases at V and 4 bases at J, with 15 bases between. This CDR3 is built from 16 residues. CDR1 is LGHNA, CDR2 YSLEER, per germline. As TCR cDNA was made by 5'RACE template switching, a universal primer site and UMIs were added. TCRdb passed the 5' RACE reads through MiXCR, listing each CDR3 protein once. The sample has about 260,000 distinct CDR3 sequences, 5.2% seen once. The sequence was obtained from a man aged 18 to 30 who received the YFV17D yellow fever vaccine. The sample here was CD4+ T cells sorted from PBMCs, taken on the day of the yellow fever booster vaccination. The chain is built from TRBV4-3 and TRBJ1-2, with D tentatively TRBD1 (6 bases). CDR3 in DNA: TGCGCCAGCAGCCAAGATGAATTGGGGGCTGGCTATGGCTACACCTTC. Its protein product is CASSQDELGAGYGYTF.